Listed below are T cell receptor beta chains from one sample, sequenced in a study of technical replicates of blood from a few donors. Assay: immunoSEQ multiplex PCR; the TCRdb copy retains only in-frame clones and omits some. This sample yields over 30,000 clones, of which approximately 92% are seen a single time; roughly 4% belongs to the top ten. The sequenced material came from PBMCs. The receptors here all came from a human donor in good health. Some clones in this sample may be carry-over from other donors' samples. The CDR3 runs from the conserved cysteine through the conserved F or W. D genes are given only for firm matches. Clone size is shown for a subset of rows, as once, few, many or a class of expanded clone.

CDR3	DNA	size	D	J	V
CASSRQAGGPGELFF	TGCGCCAGCAGCCGACAGGCGGGGGGCCCCGGGGAGCTGTTTTTT	-	TRBD2	TRBJ2-2	TRBV4-1
CASRRQGINEQFF	TGTGCCAGCAGAAGGCAGGGGATAAATGAGCAGTTCTTC	-	-	TRBJ2-1	TRBV27
CASSSELAPGVYEQYF	TGTGCCAGCAGTTCCGAACTAGCGCCAGGGGTCTACGAGCAGTACTTC	-	-	TRBJ2-7	TRBV6-5
CASSLSPFLAGGADTQYF	TGTGCCAGCAGCCTAAGCCCCTTCCTAGCGGGGGGCGCAGATACGCAGTATTTT	-	TRBD2	TRBJ2-3	TRBV7-3
CASSPWRQQGRRNQPQHF	TGTGCCAGCAGCCCATGGAGACAGCAGGGCAGGCGCAATCAGCCCCAGCATTTT	-	-	TRBJ1-5	TRBV11-3
CASSRDGTPNTEAFF	TGCGCCAGCAGCAGGGATGGGACACCGAACACTGAAGCTTTCTTT	-	-	TRBJ1-1	TRBV5-1
CSALDDYEQYF	TGCAGTGCACTAGACGACTACGAGCAGTACTTC	-	-	TRBJ2-7	TRBV20-1
CASRDSLYNEQFF	TGTGCCTCTAGGGACTCTCTCTACAATGAGCAGTTCTTC	-	-	TRBJ2-1	TRBV11-1
CASSLQARGTYSNQPQHF	TGTGCCAGTAGTCTCCAGGCCAGGGGGACTTATAGCAATCAGCCCCAGCATTTT	once	TRBD1	TRBJ1-5	TRBV19
CASSTSFSGALMVASTDTQYF	TGTGCCAGCAGTACCTCTTTTAGCGGGGCCCTAATGGTAGCTAGCACAGATACGCAGTATTTT	-	TRBD2	TRBJ2-3	TRBV28
CASSLQGTDTQYF	TGTGCCAGCAGCTTACAGGGCACAGATACGCAGTATTTT	-	-	TRBJ2-3	TRBV7-2
CASSYSSNYNEQFF	TGTGCCAGCAGTTACTCCTCTAACTACAATGAGCAGTTCTTC	-	-	TRBJ2-1	TRBV6-5
CSSLGGETQYF	TGCAGTTCCCTGGGGGGGGAGACCCAGTACTTC	-	TRBD2	TRBJ2-5	TRBV20-1
CSGQTGVNIQYF	TGCAGCGGGCAGACAGGGGTCAACATTCAGTACTTC	-	TRBD1	TRBJ2-4	TRBV29-1
CASSSHSGRRFF	TGTGCCAGCAGCTCCCATAGCGGGAGGCGGTTCTTC	once	TRBD2	TRBJ2-1	TRBV7-3
CASLVSAGGFGSYGYTF	TGTGCCTCACTCGTCTCGGCAGGGGGTTTTGGGTCCTATGGCTACACCTTC	-	TRBD1	TRBJ1-2	TRBV30
CAISESAETYTF	TGTGCCATCAGTGAGTCTGCAGAAACCTACACCTTC	-	-	TRBJ1-2	TRBV10-3
CAWSVGGAAHEQYF	TGTGCCTGGAGTGTGGGGGGGGCCGCCCACGAGCAGTACTTC	once	-	TRBJ2-7	TRBV30
CAWDRGNYGYTF	TGTGCCTGGGACAGGGGTAACTATGGCTACACCTTC	-	TRBD1	TRBJ1-2	TRBV30
CASMSGSGSYNEQFF	TGTGCCAGCATGAGCGGGAGCGGTTCCTACAATGAGCAGTTCTTC	-	TRBD2	TRBJ2-1	TRBV2
CASSLGVANTIYF	TGTGCCAGCAGCCTAGGCGTCGCAAACACCATATATTTT	-	-	TRBJ1-3	TRBV11-2
CASSLGAEGTGELFF	TGCGCCAGCAGCTTGGGGGCAGAGGGCACCGGGGAGCTGTTTTTT	-	-	TRBJ2-2	TRBV5-1
CATGAVGYTF	TGTGCCACAGGGGCGGTCGGCTACACCTTC	-	-	TRBJ1-2	TRBV6-1
CASSLGTDGMGNQPQHF	TGTGCCAGCAGCTTGGGGACAGACGGAATGGGCAATCAGCCCCAGCATTTT	-	TRBD1	TRBJ1-5	TRBV7-9
CASSIQGTNQPQHF	TGTGCCAGCAGTATACAGGGGACGAATCAGCCCCAGCATTTT	-	TRBD1	TRBJ1-5	TRBV2
CASSLDGPGEIYEQYF	TGTGCCAGCAGCTTAGATGGTCCAGGGGAAATCTACGAGCAGTACTTC	-	-	TRBJ2-7	TRBV7-6
CASSQEAEETQYF	TGTGCCAGCAGCCAAGAGGCGGAAGAGACCCAGTACTTC	-	-	TRBJ2-5	TRBV4-2
CASHTGFSGNTIYF	TGTGCCAGTCACACAGGGTTCTCTGGAAACACCATATATTTT	once	-	TRBJ1-3	TRBV2
CASSEAGAGGSGDTF	TGTGCCAGCAGTGAAGCGGGAGCAGGGGGCTCAGGAGACACCTTC	-	TRBD1	TRBJ1-2	TRBV6-1
CASSPGQGASGELFF	TGTGCCAGCAGTCCAGGCCAGGGGGCATCCGGGGAGCTGTTTTTT	-	TRBD1	TRBJ2-2	TRBV7-3
CASSPPGGGANTGELFF	TGTGCCAGCTCACCACCTGGCGGGGGCGCGAACACCGGGGAGCTGTTTTTT	-	-	TRBJ2-2	TRBV18
CASSQVGGNQPQHF	TGTGCCAGCAGTCAGGTCGGAGGAAATCAGCCCCAGCATTTT	-	-	TRBJ1-5	TRBV27
CASSFDRNNSPLHF	TGTGCCAGCAGCTTCGACAGGAATAATTCACCCCTCCACTTT	-	-	TRBJ1-6	TRBV11-2
CSVGQGLPGYTF	TGCAGCGTAGGACAGGGGCTACCTGGCTACACCTTC	once	TRBD1	TRBJ1-2	TRBV29-1
CASNTSYEQYF	TGTGCCAGCAATACTTCCTACGAGCAGTACTTC	few	-	TRBJ2-7	TRBV27
CASSFQPGSSYNEQFF	TGTGCCAGCAGCTTTCAGCCGGGGAGCTCCTACAATGAGCAGTTCTTC	once	-	TRBJ2-1	TRBV7-3
CASREGGGASYNEQFF	TGCGCCAGCAGAGAAGGCGGGGGGGCCTCCTACAATGAGCAGTTCTTC	-	TRBD2	TRBJ2-1	TRBV5-1
CAWSRTGLLEPQHF	TGTGCCTGGAGTAGGACAGGGTTGTTGGAGCCCCAGCATTTT	-	TRBD1	TRBJ1-5	TRBV30
CASSRWGGTQYF	TGTGCCAGCAGTCGATGGGGAGGAACGCAGTATTTT	-	-	TRBJ2-3	TRBV27
CSARDRGGEYF	TGCAGTGCTAGAGATCGCGGGGGGGAGTATTTT	-	TRBD2	TRBJ2-3	TRBV20-1
CASTRPGVQETQYF	TGTGCCAGCACCCGCCCGGGGGTCCAAGAGACCCAGTACTTC	-	-	TRBJ2-5	TRBV5-6
CASRSGLDNSPLHF	TGCGCCAGCAGGTCGGGACTGGATAATTCACCCCTCCACTTT	few	-	TRBJ1-6	TRBV5-1
CASSLVSNAGSNQPQHF	TGTGCCAGCAGCTTAGTATCAAATGCAGGAAGCAATCAGCCCCAGCATTTT	-	-	TRBJ1-5	TRBV7-9
CASSQEFGTGNQPQHF	TGCGCCAGCAGCCAAGAATTCGGGACAGGCAATCAGCCCCAGCATTTT	-	TRBD1	TRBJ1-5	TRBV4-3
CASSRSYKETQYF	TGTGCCAGCAGCCGGTCCTATAAAGAGACCCAGTACTTC	-	-	TRBJ2-5	TRBV7-2
CASSRDSPAGEQYF	TGTGCCAGCAGCCGGGACTCCCCGGCGGGCGAGCAGTACTTC	-	-	TRBJ2-7	TRBV27
CASSYSRGIGTGELFF	TGTGCCAGCAGTTACTCTAGGGGCATCGGCACCGGGGAGCTGTTTTTT	-	-	TRBJ2-2	TRBV6-5